The 32 T cell receptor beta chains presented below share a single source sample, sequenced in a study of control samples from healthy donors and cancer patients. Generated by immunoSEQ multiplex PCR, the TCRdb table keeps only in-frame clones and is missing some. The sample consists of around 250,000 clones, roughly 82% of them appearing once. The sequenced sample consisted of PBMCs. The receptors were sampled from an older woman with lung cancer.

This clone is a singleton in its sample. The chain carries TRBV19 and TRBJ1-2, with D possibly matching TRBD1 (6 bases). The V and J ends lost 7 bases and 1 base respectively, with 10 bases between them. Germline assignment: CDR1 LNHDA and CDR2 SQIVND (reference sequence). This CDR3 comprises 13 residues. This CDR3 reads CASNDRLNYGYTF. The CDR3 DNA reads TGTGCCAGTAACGACAGGCTTAACTATGGCTACACCTTC.

The V gene is TRBV5-8, the J gene TRBJ1-4; D possibly corresponds to TRBD1 (6 bases). The CDR3 is 13 amino acids. Germline loops: CDR1 SGHTS, CDR2 YDEGEE. Between the trimmed V and J ends, which lost 3 bases and 8 bases, there was a span of 11 bases. For the CDR3, the DNA is TGTGCCAGCAGCTCAGGGGTCCAGGAAAAACTGTTTTTT. Residues: CASSSGVQEKLFF.

The chain joins TRBV7-2 to TRBJ2-5; D is unclear. The CDR3 covers 13 residues. Germline V gene data show CDR1 as SGHTA and CDR2 as FQGNSA. V was cut by 5 bases and J by 5 bases, with 12 bases left in between. The CDR3 loop reads CASSRYPLETQYF. CDR3 DNA: TGTGCCAGCAGCCGATACCCACTGGAGACCCAGTACTTC.

The chain joins TRBV5-1 to TRBJ2-7, with 11 bases aligning to TRBD2. The V gene's germline CDR1 is SGHRS and CDR2 YFSETQ. J lost 4 bases, V lost 5 bases, and 2 bases had no gene match. The CDR3 runs 13 residues. DNA of the CDR3: TGCGCCAGCAGGGGACTAGCGGAATACGAGCAGTACTTC. Its protein product is CASRGLAEYEQYF.

The V and J genes are TRBV5-4 and TRBJ2-3; 9 bases align to TRBD2. Germline lookup yields CDR1 SGHNT and CDR2 YYREEE (reference sequence). V dropped 1 base and J dropped 4; count of bases not matched to a gene: 7. This CDR3 has 16 residues. CDR3 sequence: CASSLRVAGASDTQYF. CDR3 DNA: TGTGCCAGCAGCTTGAGGGTAGCGGGAGCTTCAGATACGCAGTATTTT.

The rearrangement joins TRBV2 to TRBJ1-5, with 10 bases aligning to TRBD1. Trimming cost V 5 bases and J 1 base; bases outside gene matches: 2. Germline V lookup: CDR1 SNHLY, CDR2 FYNNEI. The CDR3 runs to 15 residues. CDR3 in amino acids: CASSPGQGSNQPQHF. The CDR3 DNA reads TGTGCCAGCAGTCCGGGACAGGGGAGCAATCAGCCCCAGCATTTT.

The chain uses TRBV30 and TRBJ1-2, with 7 bases that match TRBD1. The junction had 4 bases not matched to a gene; V was cut back by 2 bases and J by 4 bases. The CDR3 consists of 13 residues. Per germline, CDR1 GTSNPN and CDR2 SVGIG (reference sequence). CDR3: CAWSRDRPYGYTF. CDR3 nucleotides: TGTGCCTGGAGTCGGGACAGACCCTATGGCTACACCTTC.

This clone was recorded only once. J is TRBJ1-2 and V is TRBV3-1 (or the pseudogene TRBV3-2); tentative D call: TRBD1 (5 bases). The V gene lost 1 base and the J gene lost 7 bases, with 10 bases spanning the gap. CDR1 and CDR2 from the germline V gene are LGHDT and YNNKEL (reference sequence). There are 13 residues in the CDR3. The CDR3 sequence is CASSQARVAGYTF. CDR3 nucleotides: TGTGCCAGCAGCCAAGCCAGGGTCGCTGGCTACACCTTC.

This clone occurred a few times. The CDR3 nucleotides read TGCGCCAGCGGCGGGGGGCCTCACTATGGCTACACCTTC. This codes for CASGGGPHYGYTF. The rearrangement uses TRBV5-1 and TRBJ1-2, with a possible D match to TRBD1 (6 bases). CDR1 SGHRS and CDR2 YFSETQ come from the germline V gene. Trimming pared 7 bases from V and 3 bases from J, leaving 13 bases between. The CDR3 extends over 13 amino acids.

The rearrangement uses TRBV23-1 and TRBJ2-7, with a possible D match to TRBD2 (5 bases). TRBV23-1 is given ORF status, its function remaining uncertain. The CDR3 has 17 residues. V was shortened by 1 base and J by 6 bases, with 22 bases between the two germline ends. CDR3: CASSQYRLRTLGIEQYF. CDR3 DNA sequence: TGCGCCAGCAGTCAATATCGGCTAAGGACTCTGGGGATCGAGCAGTACTTC.

V and J are TRBV28 and TRBJ2-7; possible D gene TRBD2, 5 bases. The CDR3 runs to 16 residues. The germline V and J ends were trimmed by 6 bases and 2 bases, with 20 bases remaining between them. The germline gives CDR1 MDHEN, CDR2 SYDVKM. CDR3 region: CASSGLSFKDAYEQYF. The CDR3, as DNA: TGTGCCAGCAGCGGACTGAGCTTCAAGGACGCCTACGAGCAGTACTTC.

The rearrangement joins TRBV6-5 to TRBJ2-1; 10 bases align to TRBD2. This CDR3 is built from 15 residues. Germline CDR1 and CDR2: MNHEY and SVGAGI. Trimming cost V 4 bases and J 4 bases; bases outside gene matches: 4. DNA of the CDR3: TGTGCCAGCAGTTCTAGCGGGAGCTGGTACAATGAGCAGTTCTTC. It codes for CASSSSGSWYNEQFF.

This clone has a single count. This chain connects TRBV7-6 to TRBJ2-7, with a possible D match to TRBD1 (5 bases). Germline CDR1 and CDR2: SGHVS and FNYEAQ. V dropped 1 base and J dropped 3 bases, with 13 bases sitting between them. This CDR3 contains 15 residues. In DNA form, the CDR3 reads TGTGCCAGCAGCTTAGGTTCAGGGTCGGGCTACGAGCAGTACTTC. Amino acids: CASSLGSGSGYEQYF.

The chain carries TRBV7-2 and TRBJ2-4, with 7 bases lining up with TRBD1. V lost 5 bases to trimming and J lost 4 bases; unmatched junction nucleotides: 2. Germline values: CDR1 SGHTA, CDR2 FQGNSA. There are 13 residues in the CDR3. The CDR3 DNA sequence: TGTGCCAGCAGCCGGGGACAGAAAAACATTCAGTACTTC. Translation gives CASSRGQKNIQYF.

This chain joins TRBV15 and TRBJ1-5; D is undetermined. Trimming cost V 8 bases and J 5 bases, with 13 bases left between them. The CDR3 contains 13 residues. The germline V gene encodes CDR1 LNHNV and CDR2 YYDKDF (reference sequence). CDR3 in amino acids: CATAGPDYQPQHF. The CDR3 DNA is TGTGCCACCGCCGGGCCTGACTATCAGCCCCAGCATTTT.

The chain employs TRBV29-1 and TRBJ1-2, with TRBD1 as a possible D gene (6 bases). Trimming shortened V by 5 bases and J by 8 bases, and 21 bases separated the two germline ends. Germline CDR1 SQVTM, CDR2 ANQGSEA. The CDR3 is made up of 14 amino acids. The CDR3 loop reads CSVTTPGGAAGYTF. The CDR3, as DNA: TGCAGCGTTACCACCCCGGGGGGCGCGGCCGGCTACACCTTC.

J is TRBJ1-1 and V is TRBV5-1; unclear D gene. The CDR3 length is 12 residues. The V end was cut by 3 bases, the J end by 7 bases, with 10 bases between. The germline V gene has CDR1 SGHRS and CDR2 YFSETQ. The CDR3 DNA reads as TGCGCCAGCAGCTGGCTGGGCAATGAAGCTTTCTTT. It is translated as CASSWLGNEAFF.

This sequence joins TRBV19 and TRBJ2-7; D unclear. V dropped 5 bases and J dropped 6 bases, with 17 bases sitting between them. The CDR3 covers 14 residues. Germline V CDR1 and CDR2: LNHDA, SQIVND (reference sequence). This chain's CDR3 is CASSLDGGVGEQYF. For the CDR3, the DNA is TGTGCCAGTAGTCTGGACGGCGGTGTCGGCGAGCAGTACTTC.

V is TRBV5-3 and J is TRBJ1-2, with 7 bases identical to TRBD1. TRBV5-3 is labeled an ORF, and its function is uncertain. CDR3 size: 14 residues. The J segment lost 0 bases and the V segment lost 6 bases, leaving 5 bases of the junction unmatched. The CDR3 region has the DNA TGTGCCAGAACCATTGACAGGGCTAACTATGGCTACACCTTC. It encodes CARTIDRANYGYTF.

This clone was counted a single time. The CDR3 reads CSASEETQYF. The CDR3, as DNA: TGCAGTGCTAGTGAAGAGACCCAGTACTTC. The gene calls are TRBV20-1 and TRBJ2-5; unclear D gene. V was shortened by 3 bases and J by 3 bases, with 2 bases between the two germline ends. The CDR3 extends over 10 amino acids. CDR1 DFQATT and CDR2 SNEGSKA come from the germline V gene (reference sequence).

This sequence joins TRBV27 and TRBJ2-7, with 8 positions matching TRBD2. Losses at the gene ends were 7 bases for V and 0 bases for J; bases not matched to a gene: 14. CDR1 MNHEY and CDR2 SMNVEV come from the germline V gene (reference sequence). CDR3 length: 17 residues. CDR3 region: CASTGSYGLARSYEQYF. The CDR3 region has the DNA TGTGCCAGCACGGGCAGTTACGGACTAGCCCGCTCCTACGAGCAGTACTTC.

The genes are TRBV7-2 and TRBJ2-1, with unresolved D. The CDR3 spans 13 residues. In germline, CDR1 is SGHTA, CDR2 FQGNSA. With 3 bases removed from V and 5 bases from J, the gap between germline ends came to 8 bases. CDR3 nucleotide sequence: TGTGCCAGCAGCTTCTCACAGAACAATGAGCAGTTCTTC. This translates into CASSFSQNNEQFF.

CDR3 sequence reads: CATSDRRTGGNEQFF. The DNA for the CDR3 is TGTGCCACCAGTGATCGGAGGACAGGGGGAAATGAGCAGTTCTTC. The J gene is TRBJ2-1, the V gene TRBV24-1; 10 bases match TRBD1. The length of the CDR3 is 15 residues. Germline assignment: CDR1 KGHDR and CDR2 SFDVKD. Unmatched junction bases numbered 5, after V lost 3 bases and J lost 7 bases.

This rearrangement joins TRBV4-1 to TRBJ2-1; 9 bases align to TRBD2. The ends lost 0 bases at V and 4 bases at J; junction bases unmatched: 4. Germline-derived CDR1 and CDR2 are MGHRA and YSYEKL. This CDR3 contains 16 residues. The CDR3 bases are TGCGCCAGCAGCCAAGAAGCCAGCGGGGGGTACAATGAGCAGTTCTTC. This codes for CASSQEASGGYNEQFF.

The V call is TRBV18, the J call TRBJ1-1; D gene ambiguous. This CDR3 is built from 16 residues. The germline V and J ends were trimmed by 3 bases and 1 base, with 15 bases remaining between them. In germline, CDR1 is KGHSH, CDR2 LQKENI. The CDR3, as DNA: TGTGCCAGCTCACCGTTTCAAGCGATGGGGAACACTGAAGCTTTCTTT. Its translation: CASSPFQAMGNTEAFF.

CDR3 sequence reads: CASSTRTENYEQYF. The DNA of the CDR3 is TGTGCCAGCAGTACAAGGACAGAGAACTACGAGCAGTACTTC. The chain couples TRBV6-5 to TRBJ2-7, with D possibly TRBD1 on 6 matching bases. There are 14 residues in the CDR3. The germline gives CDR1 MNHEY, CDR2 SVGAGI. The V gene lost 5 bases and the J gene lost 3 bases, with 14 bases spanning the gap.

A single count supports this clone. The chain recombines TRBV4-1 with TRBJ2-1; D may be TRBD1 (6 bases). V dropped 7 bases and J dropped 1 base, with 14 bases sitting between them. The CDR3 runs to 15 residues. Per germline, CDR1 MGHRA and CDR2 YSYEKL. The CDR3 region is CASNRDMASYNEQFF. The CDR3 DNA reads TGCGCCAGCAACCGGGACATGGCATCCTACAATGAGCAGTTCTTC.

The rearrangement joins TRBV5-1 to TRBJ2-7, with TRBD1 matching 8 bases. Unmatched junction bases numbered 9, after V lost 0 bases and J lost 4 bases. The germline gives CDR1 SGHRS, CDR2 YFSETQ. This CDR3 comprises 16 residues. CDR3 nucleotide sequence: TGCGCCAGCAGCTTGGAACCCGGCAGGGGGCAGTACGAGCAGTACTTC. Its translation is CASSLEPGRGQYEQYF.

The rearrangement links TRBV4-1 to TRBJ2-2, with D perhaps TRBD2 (5 bases). The V gene's germline CDR1 is MGHRA and CDR2 YSYEKL. The CDR3 extends over 14 amino acids. V was shortened by 3 bases and J by 4 bases, with 9 bases between the two germline ends. This CDR3 reads CASSHTEGTGELFF. CDR3 DNA sequence: TGCGCCAGCAGCCATACCGAGGGCACCGGGGAGCTGTTTTTT.

This clone occurred once. The V and J genes are TRBV6-4 and TRBJ2-1; no reliable D call. Trimming cost V 4 bases and J 4 bases, with 14 bases left between them. Germline V gene sequence: CDR1 MRHNA, CDR2 SNTAGT. The CDR3 contains 15 residues. CDR3 amino acids: CASSGSLAGYNEQFF. CDR3 sequence (DNA): TGTGCCAGCAGTGGCTCTCTGGCAGGTTACAATGAGCAGTTCTTC.

The J gene is TRBJ1-5, the V gene TRBV7-2, with D possibly TRBD1 on 6 matching bases. Germline V lookup: CDR1 SGHTA, CDR2 FQGNSA. The V end was cut by 5 bases, the J end by 4 bases, with 12 bases between. This CDR3 spans 14 amino acids. CDR3 amino acids: CASSVETGNQPQHF. The DNA of the CDR3 is TGTGCCAGCAGCGTGGAAACAGGGAATCAGCCCCAGCATTTT.

The chain employs TRBV10-2 and TRBJ2-7; D is perhaps TRBD1 (6 bases). This CDR3 spans 12 amino acids. V lost 8 bases, J lost 1 base, and 9 bases lay in between. Germline-derived CDR1 and CDR2 are WSHSY and SAAADI. CDR3 residues: CASAGVSYEQYF. The DNA for the CDR3 is TGCGCCAGCGCAGGGGTTTCCTACGAGCAGTACTTC.